This TCR beta chain is from a study of T-cell reconstitution after alpha-beta-depleted transplantation in children. General study results and limits: Reportedly, alpha-beta T cells present about two months post-transplant originated from several hundred expanded clones of graft origin. T-cell counts and diversity were attributed mostly to newly produced T cells one year after transplant. High day-60 TCRbeta diversity in some patients came from surviving recipient T cells and thymic progenitors.

About this clonotype: Its antigen is not identified.

V dropped 4 bases and J dropped 7; count of bases not matched to a gene: 3. The CDR3 covers 13 residues. Germline V gives CDR1 MGHRA, CDR2 YSYEKL. Preparation of the TCRbeta library used unique molecular identifiers. MiXCR was run by TCRdb on the PCR reads, yielding one entry per CDR3 protein. The table lists under 50,000 distinct CDR3 sequences, around 50% of them singletons. This sequence was found in a boy under two years old with SCID, due to receive a stem cell transplant. This sample comprised peripheral blood, obtained before TCRalphabeta/CD19-depleted stem cell transplant. The chain couples TRBV4-1 to TRBJ2-1; 8 bases fit TRBD2. CDR3 amino acids: CASSRAGGNEQFF. In DNA form, the CDR3 reads TGCGCCAGCAGCCGGGCGGGGGGTAATGAGCAGTTCTTC.